This T cell receptor (beta chain) was retrieved from a study of T cell changes during pregnancy in multiple sclerosis. Germline assignment: CDR1 KGHSH and CDR2 LQKENI. Trimming took off 3 bases at V and 8 bases at J, with 10 bases between the two ends. The CDR3 is 12 amino acids. Libraries were prepared by immunoSEQ multiplex PCR; TCRdb keeps only in-frame clonotypes and omits some of them. The table has about 30,000 clones, about 93% seen once. This receptor was obtained from a female donor with multiple sclerosis, enrolled in a pregnancy study. This chain uses TRBV18 with TRBJ1-1; D is unresolved. The sample here was CD4+ T cells from peripheral blood mononuclear cells, taken after pregnancy. The CDR3: CASSPESREAFF. The CDR3 nucleotides are TGTGCCAGCTCACCTGAGAGTCGGGAAGCTTTCTTT.